These 7 T cell receptor beta chains originate from one sample sequenced in a study of blood T cell repertoires in COVID-19. Profiling relied on immunoSEQ multiplex PCR, and the TCRdb table lists in-frame clones only, not all of them. Among some 290,000 clones listed, around 83% were seen once. Sequenced material: peripheral blood. These receptors originate from a man between 18 and 35 years old with active or convalescent COVID-19.

The chain couples TRBV19 to TRBJ2-2; D gene uncertain. V was clipped by 10 bases and J by 0 bases, with 18 bases between them. Germline V gene lookup returns CDR1 LNHDA and CDR2 SQIVND (reference sequence). This CDR3 has 16 amino acids. CDR3 sequence: CAISSVGFANTGELFF. The CDR3 coding sequence is TGTGCCATCTCCTCAGTCGGGTTCGCGAACACCGGGGAGCTGTTTTTT. The full variable domain, rest sourced from reference TRBV19 and TRBJ2-2, is DGGITQSPKYLFRKEGQNVTLSCEQNLNHDAMYWYRQDPGQGLRLIYYSQIVNDFQKGDIAEGYSVSREKKESFPLTVTSAQKNPTAFYLCAISSVGFANTGELFFGEGSRLTVL.

The chain employs TRBV19 and TRBJ1-2, with TRBD1 matching 11 bases. The J segment lost 0 bases and the V segment lost 6 bases, leaving 12 bases of the junction unmatched. This CDR3 has 18 residues. Germline loops: CDR1 LNHDA, CDR2 SQIVND (reference sequence). As DNA, the CDR3 is TGTGCCAGTAGAAATAATCCGGGACAGGGGGGACCTAACTATGGCTACACCTTC. As protein: CASRNNPGQGGPNYGYTF.

This chain links TRBV18 with TRBJ1-2; D is undetermined. CDR1 is KGHSH, CDR2 LQKENI, per germline. This CDR3 contains 15 residues. V lost 3 bases and J lost 4, with 15 bases in between. CDR3 bases: TGTGCCAGCTCACCGAACGGAGCTAGACTCTATGGCTACACCTTC. This sequence encodes CASSPNGARLYGYTF.

The chain has TRBV6-5 and TRBJ1-3; D gene ambiguous. Germline assignment: CDR1 MNHEY and CDR2 SVGAGI. The CDR3 is 14 amino acids. The ends were cut back, 7 bases at V and 0 bases at J, with 10 bases in the middle. The CDR3: CASTNFVSGNTIYF. The CDR3 DNA follows: TGTGCCAGCACCAACTTCGTCTCTGGAAACACCATATATTTT.

The V call is TRBV5-1, the J call TRBJ2-5; 9 bases are shared with TRBD2. CDR1 SGHRS and CDR2 YFSETQ come from the germline V gene. V lost 0 bases and J lost 3; bases outside the gene matches: 9. This CDR3 contains 17 residues. The CDR3 DNA reads as TGCGCCAGCAGCTTGGCTCGCTTGACTAGCGGCAAAGAGACCCAGTACTTC. It translates to CASSLARLTSGKETQYF.

This chain links TRBV18 with TRBJ1-1; 7 bases agree with TRBD1. In germline, CDR1 is KGHSH, CDR2 LQKENI. V lost 5 bases and J lost 4; bases outside the gene matches: 4. The length of the CDR3 is 13 residues. The CDR3 loop is CASSLGQTTEAFF. In nucleotides, the CDR3 is TGTGCCAGCTCATTGGGACAGACCACTGAAGCTTTCTTT.

This chain uses TRBV9 with TRBJ1-3; D gene ambiguous. Trimming stripped 3 bases from V and 0 bases from J, with 13 bases between. The CDR3 spans 16 residues. Germline V gene lookup returns CDR1 SGDLS and CDR2 YYNGEE. CDR3 coding DNA: TGTGCCAGCAGCGCGCGGGAGAAGGACTCTGGAAACACCATATATTTT. This sequence encodes CASSAREKDSGNTIYF.